These 24 T cell receptor beta chains came from one sample sequenced in a study of T cells after yellow fever vaccination. One entry per CDR3 protein, called by TCRdb with MiXCR from the 5' RACE reads. The sample lists more than 250,000 distinct CDR3 sequences, roughly 7% occurring once. This specimen was PBMCs, taken about 49 days after the first yellow fever vaccination. These receptor sequences come from a man in his late teens or twenties who received the YFV17D yellow fever vaccine.

The J gene is TRBJ2-1, the V gene TRBV7-2, with D uncertain. V shed 2 bases and J shed 8 bases, with 10 bases lying between them. Looked up from germline, CDR1 is SGHTA and CDR2 is FQGNSA. CDR3 length equals 13 residues. CDR3 loop: CASSLPRFHEQFF. The CDR3 nucleotides read TGTGCCAGCAGCTTACCCAGGTTCCATGAGCAGTTCTTC.

This clonotype was counted many times. The genes are TRBV5-1 and TRBJ2-1, with D unresolved. The V end lost 0 bases, the J end lost 0 bases, and 10 bases lay between the germline ends. Germline CDR1 and CDR2: SGHRS and YFSETQ. The CDR3 has 16 residues. DNA for the CDR3: TGCGCCAGCAGCTTGGCCAGCACCGTCTCCTACAATGAGCAGTTCTTC. Encoded protein: CASSLASTVSYNEQFF. The full variable domain, completed using reference TRBV5-1 and TRBJ2-1, is KAGVTQTPRYLIKTRGQQVTLSCSPISGHRSVSWYQQTPGQGLQFLFEYFSETQRNKGNFPGRFSGRQFSNSRSEMNVSTLELGDSALYLCASSLASTVSYNEQFFGPGTRLTVL.

This clonotype was found a few times. The V gene is TRBV20-1, the J gene TRBJ2-3, with 9 nucleotides matching TRBD2. V lost 3 bases and J lost 6; bases outside the gene matches: 1. Germline V gene lookup returns CDR1 DFQATT and CDR2 SNEGSKA (reference sequence). This CDR3 contains 12 residues. CDR3 nucleotides: TGCAGTGCTAGCGCGGGGGGGGATACGCAGTATTTT. Amino acids: CSASAGGDTQYF.

The chain combines TRBV12-5 with TRBJ2-1; no clear D. The germline V gene has CDR1 LGHNT and CDR2 FRNRAP. V was clipped by 2 bases and J by 15 bases, with 5 bases between them. The CDR3 runs to 9 residues. The CDR3 loop is CASGLTPFF. DNA of the CDR3: TGTGCTAGTGGTTTGACCCCGTTCTTC.

The chain employs TRBV10-3 and TRBJ2-1; the match to TRBD2 covers 10 bases. The germline V gene has CDR1 ENHRY and CDR2 SYGVKD. V lost 11 bases to trimming and J lost 7 bases; unmatched junction nucleotides: 11. The CDR3 runs to 14 residues. CDR3 protein: CALSGGASGNEQFF. In DNA form, the CDR3 reads TGTGCCCTAAGCGGGGGGGCAAGTGGGAATGAGCAGTTCTTC.

This clonotype has more than one count but fewer than ten. The gene calls are TRBV5-1 and TRBJ1-1, with no clear D. Germline CDR1 reads SGHRS; CDR2 reads YFSETQ. This CDR3 is 13 amino acids long. Deletions cut 3 bases from V and 4 bases from J, with 10 bases between. This CDR3 is CASSSIGLTEAFF. As DNA, the CDR3 is TGCGCCAGCAGCTCTATCGGACTCACTGAAGCTTTCTTT.

The V and J genes are TRBV6-1 and TRBJ2-1; D is unclear. The germline gives CDR1 MNHNS, CDR2 SASEGT. The germline V and J ends were trimmed by 5 bases and 0 bases, with 11 bases remaining between them. The CDR3 is made up of 15 amino acids. CDR3 in amino acids: CASSKPASSYNEQFF. In DNA, the CDR3 is TGTGCCAGCAGTAAACCAGCGAGCTCCTACAATGAGCAGTTCTTC.

CDR3 nucleotides: TGTGCCAGTAGGGGACAGGGGGGGACTGAAGCTTTCTTT. This codes for CASRGQGGTEAFF. The V gene is TRBV28, the J gene TRBJ1-1; TRBD1 matches 11 bases. Germline lookup yields CDR1 MDHEN and CDR2 SYDVKM. V dropped 9 bases and J dropped 5; count of bases not matched to a gene: 5. This CDR3 has 13 residues. Together with reference TRBV28 and TRBJ1-1, the CDR3 gives the full variable domain: DVKVTQSSRYLVKRTGEKVFLECVQDMDHENMFWYRQDPGLGLRLIYFSYDVKMKEKGDIPEGYSVSREKKERFSLILESASTNQTSMYLCASRGQGGTEAFFGQGTRLTVV.

This clonotype appeared many times. The chain has TRBV5-1 and TRBJ2-5; D not certain. The CDR3 totals 15 residues. The germline V gene encodes CDR1 SGHRS and CDR2 YFSETQ. Deletions cut 1 base from V and 1 base from J, with 11 bases between. The CDR3 sequence: CASSLMLGGQETQYF. For the CDR3, the DNA is TGCGCCAGCAGCTTGATGTTGGGTGGCCAAGAGACCCAGTACTTC.

This clonotype has at least ten counts. CDR3: CACGGNQNYNEQFF. CDR3 sequence (DNA): TGTGCCTGCGGAGGCAACCAAAACTACAATGAGCAGTTCTTC. The V and J genes are TRBV30 and TRBJ2-1; TRBD2 might be the D (5 bases). V lost 6 bases, J lost 3 bases, and 15 bases lay in between. This CDR3 contains 14 residues. From germline, CDR1 is GTSNPN and CDR2 SVGIG (reference sequence).

This clonotype was seen ten or more times. The chain uses TRBV15 and TRBJ2-5; D unresolved. Germline V lookup: CDR1 LNHNV, CDR2 YYDKDF (reference sequence). Trimming shortened V by 0 bases and J by 4 bases, and 9 bases separated the two germline ends. The CDR3 consists of 14 residues. The CDR3 coding sequence is TGTGCCACCAGCAGAGACATTGGCAGAGAGACCCAGTACTTC. This sequence encodes CATSRDIGRETQYF.

This clonotype has just a few counts. The chain joins TRBV7-8 to TRBJ2-3, with 12 bases that match TRBD1. The germline gives CDR1 SGHVS, CDR2 FQNEAQ. The CDR3 has 15 amino acids. The V and J ends lost 5 bases and 6 bases, in that order; junction bases with no gene match: 6. CDR3: CASSGPGQGADTQYF. The CDR3 bases are TGTGCCAGCAGCGGACCGGGACAGGGGGCCGATACGCAGTATTTT. Variable domain in full (rest from reference TRBV7-8 and TRBJ2-3): GAGVSQSPRYKVAKRGQDVALRCDPISGHVSLFWYQQALGQGPEFLTYFQNEAQLDKSGLPSDRFFAERPEGSVSTLKIQRTQQEDSAVYLCASSGPGQGADTQYFGPGTRLTVL.

In its sample, this clonotype was seen many times. V gene TRBV10-3 combines with J gene TRBJ2-7; 8 bases map to TRBD2. From germline, CDR1 is ENHRY and CDR2 SYGVKD. The CDR3 is made up of 13 amino acids. V was clipped by 10 bases and J by 2 bases; unmatched bases: 7. CDR3 in amino acids: CATHGGETYEQYF. CDR3 coding DNA: TGTGCCACCCACGGGGGGGAGACCTACGAGCAGTACTTC.

The chain has TRBV2 and TRBJ2-5; TRBD2 matches at 10 bases. With 10 bases clipped from V and 5 bases from J, the junction kept 7 bases outside the gene matches. From germline, CDR1 is SNHLY and CDR2 FYNNEI. The CDR3 extends over 13 amino acids. The CDR3 is CATRRLAGETQYF. CDR3 in DNA: TGTGCCACCAGAAGACTAGCGGGTGAGACCCAGTACTTC.

The CDR3 region is CASSGGQGINEQFF. The CDR3 nucleotides are TGTGCCAGCAGCGGCGGACAGGGAATAAATGAGCAGTTCTTC. The chain employs TRBV12-3 or TRBV12-4 and TRBJ2-1; 8 nucleotides match TRBD1. The CDR3 loop spans 14 amino acids. Trimming removed 6 bases from V and 7 bases from J; junction bases left unmatched: 8.

The rearrangement joins TRBV4-3 to TRBJ2-3; D uncertain. Germline V gene sequence: CDR1 LGHNA, CDR2 YSLEER. The CDR3 length is 16 residues. V dropped 4 bases and J dropped 6 bases, with 20 bases sitting between them. The CDR3 DNA reads TGCGCCAGCAGCCGGGCCGGTTCCGGTGGGAAGGATACGCAGTATTTT. This gives the protein CASSRAGSGGKDTQYF.

This clonotype has ten or more counts. CDR3 residues: CASSQGGARVDTQYF. CDR3 DNA sequence: TGCGCCAGCAGCCAAGGAGGCGCTAGGGTAGATACGCAGTATTTT. The rearrangement uses TRBV4-3 and TRBJ2-3; no reliable D call. This CDR3 region has 15 residues. CDR1 LGHNA and CDR2 YSLEER come from the germline V gene. The V end was cut by 1 base, the J end by 5 bases, with 13 bases between.

The chain couples TRBV12-3 or TRBV12-4 to TRBJ1-1; D may be TRBD1 (5 bases). The CDR3 spans 14 residues. V was shortened by 4 bases and J by 1 base, with 10 bases between the two germline ends. CDR3: CASSSYDRNTEAFF. CDR3 coding DNA: TGTGCCAGCAGTTCTTACGACAGGAACACTGAAGCTTTCTTT.

Ten or more counts support this clonotype. The chain has TRBV5-1 and TRBJ1-2; TRBD1 matches 9 bases. This CDR3 has 16 residues. Germline-derived CDR1 and CDR2 are SGHRS and YFSETQ. The trim removed 4 bases at V and 6 bases at J, leaving 13 bases unmatched. CDR3 in amino acids: CASSPMPGQGFDGYTF. The CDR3 region has the DNA TGCGCCAGCAGCCCGATGCCGGGACAGGGATTCGATGGCTACACCTTC.

V is TRBV14 and J is TRBJ2-5, with D possibly being TRBD1 (5 bases). Trimming took off 4 bases at V and 2 bases at J, with 14 bases between the two ends. There are 15 residues in the CDR3. Germline V CDR1 and CDR2: SGHDN, FVKESK. CDR3 amino acids: CASSPREDKQETQYF. In DNA form, the CDR3 reads TGTGCCAGCAGCCCCAGAGAGGACAAGCAAGAGACCCAGTACTTC. Full variable domain (rest looked up from reference TRBV14 and TRBJ2-5): EAGVTQFPSHSVIEKGQTVTLRCDPISGHDNLYWYRRVMGKEIKFLLHFVKESKQDESGMPNNRFLAERTGGTYSTLKVQPAELEDSGVYFCASSPREDKQETQYFGPGTRLLVL.

This clonotype has more than one count but fewer than ten. The CDR3, as DNA: TGTGCCAGCAGCGGCCGGACGCACCCGGGACTTCCTACTAACACCGGGGAGCTGTTTTTT. As protein: CASSGRTHPGLPTNTGELFF. The chain links TRBV11-1 to TRBJ2-2; the D gene is possibly TRBD2 (6 bases). This CDR3 region has 20 residues. V dropped 5 bases and J dropped 2 bases, with 27 bases sitting between them. CDR1 is SGHAT and CDR2 is FQDESV in the germline V gene (reference sequence).

The chain combines TRBV29-1 with TRBJ2-7; D might be TRBD1 (7 bases). The CDR3 runs to 13 residues. The V and J ends lost 4 bases and 1 base respectively, with 11 bases between them. Germline values: CDR1 SQVTM, CDR2 ANQGSEA. The chain's CDR3 is CSVGRDRSYEQYF. The CDR3 region has the DNA TGCAGCGTTGGGAGGGACAGATCCTACGAGCAGTACTTC.

The genes are TRBV11-2 and TRBJ2-3; 8 positions agree with TRBD2. V shed 5 bases and J 6 bases; nucleotides not matched to a gene: 25. Per germline, CDR1 SGHAT and CDR2 FQNNGV. The CDR3 is 20 amino acids. The CDR3 here is CASSRPASPLLRGAGDTQYF. In DNA, the CDR3 is TGTGCCAGCAGCCGTCCCGCCAGTCCTTTATTGCGGGGGGCCGGGGATACGCAGTATTTT. The variable domain in full, with the rest retrieved from reference TRBV11-2 and TRBJ2-3, is EAGVAQSPRYKIIEKRQSVAFWCNPISGHATLYWYQQILGQGPKLLIQFQNNGVVDDSQLPKDRFSAERLKGVDSTLKIQPAKLEDSAVYLCASSRPASPLLRGAGDTQYFGPGTRLTVL.

The sample holds many counts of this clonotype. The CDR3 is CATSDSGRQETQYF. CDR3 nucleotide sequence: TGTGCCACCAGTGATTCGGGTAGACAAGAGACCCAGTACTTC. V is TRBV24-1 and J is TRBJ2-5, with unresolved D. The ends were cut back, 2 bases at V and 2 bases at J, with 8 bases in the middle. This CDR3 is built from 14 residues. Germline V gene sequence: CDR1 KGHDR, CDR2 SFDVKD.